The present T cell receptor (beta chain) was sequenced within a study of blood T cell repertoires in COVID-19. Clones were sequenced by immunoSEQ multiplex PCR, and TCRdb holds only the in-frame ones, with some missing. The top ten clones hold 2% of a sample with 150,000 to 200,000 clones, about 92% of them seen once. This CDR3 spans 17 amino acids. V dropped 3 bases and J dropped 5; count of bases not matched to a gene: 12. The V gene's germline CDR1 is MNHEY and CDR2 SMNVEV (reference sequence). The TCR comes from a woman aged 55-75 years with COVID-19, enrolled during active disease. This rearrangement joins TRBV27 to TRBJ1-2, with 10 nucleotides matching TRBD1. Sequencing input: peripheral blood. The CDR3 region is CASSLPLRDRGGYGYTF. The CDR3 coding sequence is TGTGCCAGCAGTTTGCCCCTCCGGGACAGGGGAGGTTATGGCTACACCTTC.